This T cell receptor beta chain came from a study of cytomegalovirus exposure and HLA in healthy donors. Background on the study: The Caucasian-associated ancestry cluster contained about four fifths of the 398 genotyped donors.

Study-wide results and caveats: Sequence variants that were highly shared formed a cluster that was likely a sequencing artifact. Reported findings show TCR beta sequences accurately forecast HLA-A and HLA-B alleles in most subjects. With high specificity and sensitivity, the classifier reportedly diagnosed cytomegalovirus status.

The PCR had 60 Vbeta and 13 Jbeta primers. Data came from immunoSEQ multiplex PCR; TCRdb stores just in-frame clones and leaves some out. The table shows about 140,000 clones, with less than 85% occurring only once. Germline assignment: CDR1 SNHLY and CDR2 FYNNEI. V lost 3 bases to trimming and J lost 11 bases; unmatched junction nucleotides: 5. The CDR3 has 12 amino acids. This clone was observed a handful of times. Its antigen remains unidentified. Sequenced input: PBMCs. The chain has TRBV2 and TRBJ1-1, with TRBD1 matching over 8 bases. The sequence derives from a man aged 35 to 55 in good health and CMV-seronegative. CDR3 sequence reads: CASSELDREAFF. CDR3 in DNA: TGTGCCAGCAGTGAGTTGGACAGGGAGGCTTTCTTT.